This entry concerns a single T cell receptor (beta chain). This CDR3 has 15 residues. Germline CDR1 LGHNA, CDR2 YSLEER. V was cut by 6 bases and J by 2 bases, with 13 bases left in between. From the RT-PCR reads, TCRdb called clonotypes with MiXCR, one entry per CDR3 protein. Among 250,000 to 350,000 distinct CDR3 sequences listed, about 20% were seen once. The sample belongs to a study of response to subunit inactivated influenza vaccine. The material was PBMCs from blood, obtained about 20 months after vaccination. This receptor was taken from a man between 50 and 69 years old who received an inactivated influenza vaccine. This chain connects TRBV4-3 to TRBJ2-2; perhaps D is TRBD1 or TRBD2 (7 bases each). CDR3 DNA sequence: TGCGCCAGCAGTCAGGGAGGGGGCAACACCGGGGAGCTGTTTTTT. Its protein is CASSQGGGNTGELFF.